The 18 T cell receptor beta chains below come from one sample, sequenced in a study of Ad26.COV2.S vaccination and SARS-CoV-2 variants. Here immunoSEQ multiplex PCR was the method, and the copy in TCRdb shows in-frame clones only, minus some. The sample holds 330,000 or so clones, about 90% seen once. The treatment is: approximately 18 received Ad26.COV2.S at low or high dose, single or two shots; about 5 received placebo; per-sample allocation not given. Sample collection was performed on day 63 after the first vaccine or placebo injection. Sequenced here: peripheral blood, sampled in a trial of Ad26.COV2.S vaccine versus placebo. The receptors shown here come from a person aged 18-60 years who received the Ad26.COV2.S COVID-19 vaccine or a placebo.

V is TRBV15 and J is TRBJ2-7, with a tentative D call TRBD1 (6 bases). Germline values: CDR1 LNHNV, CDR2 YYDKDF (reference sequence). This CDR3 has 14 amino acids. V shed 0 bases and J shed 7 bases, with 13 bases lying between them. CDR3 in amino acids: CATSRDKGVGEQYV. In nucleotides, the CDR3 is TGTGCCACCAGCAGAGATAAGGGGGTCGGGGAGCAGTACGTC.

This clone was counted only a few times. The rearrangement joins TRBV6-2 or TRBV6-3 to TRBJ1-5, with D possibly TRBD1 on 5 matching bases. Trimming stripped 0 bases from V and 6 bases from J, with 12 bases between. Germline V gives CDR1 MNHEY, CDR2 SVGEGT. The CDR3 loop spans 15 amino acids. The CDR3 spells CASSYSEVGGQPQHF. The CDR3 coding sequence is TGTGCCAGCAGTTACTCAGAGGTGGGGGGTCAGCCCCAGCATTTT.

The CDR3 DNA is TGTGCCAGCACCTCGCATGGGGGGCGCGGCGAGCAGTACTTC. Its protein product is CASTSHGGRGEQYF. This chain links TRBV7-9 with TRBJ2-7, with D possibly called TRBD1 or TRBD2 (6 bases each). CDR3 length: 14 amino acids. Trimming removed 7 bases from V and 6 bases from J, with 19 bases in between. CDR1 is SEHNR and CDR2 is FQNEAQ in the germline V gene (reference sequence).

The chain uses TRBV7-9 and TRBJ2-3, with 13 bases lining up with TRBD2. There are 16 residues in the CDR3. V dropped 5 bases and J dropped 1; count of bases not matched to a gene: 3. Germline values: CDR1 SEHNR, CDR2 FQNEAQ (reference sequence). CDR3 nucleotide sequence: TGTGCCAGCAGCGCTGGACTAGCGGGGGGCACAGATACGCAGTATTTT. Protein sequence: CASSAGLAGGTDTQYF.

This rearrangement joins TRBV29-1 to TRBJ2-3; TRBD1 is a possible D gene (6 bases). Germline V gives CDR1 SQVTM, CDR2 ANQGSEA. Trimming removed 3 bases from V and 4 bases from J, with 17 bases in between. The CDR3 spans 15 residues. The CDR3 loop reads CSVDRQAGSPDTQYF. The CDR3 coding sequence is TGCAGCGTTGATCGACAGGCTGGTAGCCCAGATACGCAGTATTTT.

This clone was recorded only once. The chain has TRBV6-6 and TRBJ2-5, with 9 bases fitting TRBD2. Germline assignment: CDR1 MNHNY and CDR2 SVGAGI (reference sequence). CDR3 length: 14 amino acids. The V and J ends lost 11 bases and 4 bases, in that order; junction bases with no gene match: 11. Here the CDR3 DNA reads TGTGCCGTTGAAACAGCGGGAGGTGGAGAGACCCAGTACTTC. Translating gives CAVETAGGGETQYF.

Only one count was recorded for this clone. V usage is TRBV6-2 or TRBV6-3 and J usage is TRBJ2-3, with 7 positions matching TRBD2. The CDR3 has 14 amino acids. Trimming at V came to 2 bases and at J to 5 bases, leaving 4 bases not matched to a gene. Germline CDR1 is MNHEY and CDR2 is SVGEGT. Here the CDR3 reads CASSYVRELDTQYF. CDR3 bases: TGTGCCAGCAGTTACGTGCGGGAGCTAGATACGCAGTATTTT.

This sequence joins TRBV4-2 and TRBJ2-3; D is perhaps TRBD1 (6 bases). Germline V gene lookup returns CDR1 LGHNA and CDR2 YNFKEQ. The CDR3 spans 18 residues. V lost 0 bases and J lost 1, with 17 bases in between. The CDR3 DNA is TGTGCCAGCAGCCAAGACTCCAACAGGGCGGTGGGCACAGATACGCAGTATTTT. Translating it yields CASSQDSNRAVGTDTQYF.

Details on this clone: Other DNA sequences within the sample encode an identical CDR3. The chain uses TRBV5-6 and TRBJ1-1; the match to TRBD1 covers 8 bases. CDR3 size: 13 residues. The junction had 1 base not matched to a gene; V was cut back by 2 bases and J by 4 bases. The V gene's germline CDR1 is SGHDT and CDR2 YYEEEE. The CDR3 reads CASSFTGGTEAFF. In DNA, the CDR3 is TGTGCCAGCAGCTTCACAGGGGGCACTGAAGCTTTCTTT.

The chain carries TRBV19 and TRBJ1-1, with 7 bases that match TRBD1. CDR3 length: 14 amino acids. V dropped 5 bases and J dropped 3; count of bases not matched to a gene: 6. The germline CDR1 and CDR2 sequences are LNHDA and SQIVND (reference sequence). This CDR3 reads CASSLWDRYTEAFF. In nucleotides, the CDR3 is TGTGCCAGTAGTCTATGGGACAGATACACTGAAGCTTTCTTT.

This clone was seen more than once but under ten times. The chain carries TRBV6-6 and TRBJ1-4, with 7 bases identical to TRBD1. CDR3 length equals 16 residues. With V trimmed by 3 bases and J by 7 bases, 11 bases remained unmatched. Germline CDR1 reads MNHNY; CDR2 reads SVGAGI (reference sequence). CDR3 residues: CASSYSGQVVGEKLFF. DNA of the CDR3: TGTGCCAGCAGTTATTCCGGACAGGTCGTCGGTGAAAAACTGTTTTTT.

This sequence joins TRBV11-3 and TRBJ2-1; no clear D gene. CDR1 and CDR2 (germline): SGHNT, YENEEA. CDR3 length: 12 residues. The V gene lost 2 bases and the J gene lost 8 bases, with 7 bases spanning the gap. Written as DNA, the CDR3 is TGTGCCAGCAGCTTATTCCGGGATGAGCAGTTCTTC. Its protein product is CASSLFRDEQFF.

The chain uses TRBV7-9 and TRBJ2-7, with 9 bases that match TRBD1. Germline CDR1 and CDR2: SEHNR and FQNEAQ (reference sequence). CDR3 length equals 14 residues. V dropped 5 bases and J dropped 3; count of bases not matched to a gene: 5. CDR3 bases: TGTGCCAGCAGCCCCCGACAGGGGGTCTACGAGCAGTACTTC. Amino acids: CASSPRQGVYEQYF.

The gene calls are TRBV11-3 and TRBJ2-2; D possibly corresponds to TRBD1 (6 bases). Trimming removed 3 bases at V and 2 bases at J, with 16 bases between. This CDR3 spans 17 amino acids. In germline, CDR1 is SGHNT, CDR2 YENEEA. The CDR3 nucleotides are TGTGCCAGCAGCTTCCTCTACTCTGGGACAAACACCGGGGAGCTGTTTTTT. Amino acids: CASSFLYSGTNTGELFF.

This chain connects TRBV2 to TRBJ2-5; TRBD2 aligns across 9 bases. CDR3 length: 14 residues. CDR1 SNHLY and CDR2 FYNNEI come from the germline V gene. V lost 6 bases and J lost 1; bases outside the gene matches: 3. The DNA of the CDR3 is TGTGCCAGCAGGAGGCGGGGGGGCCAAGAGACCCAGTACTTC. Its translation: CASRRRGGQETQYF.

This chain connects TRBV6-5 to TRBJ1-5; no reliable D call. The CDR3 covers 15 residues. Germline CDR1 and CDR2: MNHEY and SVGAGI. V was clipped by 6 bases and J by 2 bases, with 14 bases between them. The CDR3: CASRKIGQGNQPQHF. CDR3 bases: TGTGCCAGCAGGAAAATTGGGCAGGGCAATCAGCCCCAGCATTTT.

The chain has TRBV18 and TRBJ1-5; D may be TRBD1 (6 bases). The CDR3 is 16 amino acids. Trimming pared 3 bases from V and 3 bases from J, leaving 15 bases between. Germline lookup yields CDR1 KGHSH and CDR2 LQKENI. The CDR3 spells CASSPNRGAYNQPQHF. The DNA for the CDR3 is TGTGCCAGCTCACCCAATAGGGGGGCCTACAATCAGCCCCAGCATTTT.

This clone was observed a handful of times. The chain links TRBV4-3 to TRBJ2-7; 12 nucleotides match TRBD2. The J segment lost 2 bases and the V segment lost 4 bases, leaving 9 bases of the junction unmatched. The CDR3 covers 17 residues. Germline V gives CDR1 LGHNA, CDR2 YSLEER. CDR3 loop: CASSPGGLAGGPYEQYF. The CDR3, as DNA: TGCGCCAGCAGCCCGGGAGGTCTAGCGGGGGGGCCCTACGAGCAGTACTTC.